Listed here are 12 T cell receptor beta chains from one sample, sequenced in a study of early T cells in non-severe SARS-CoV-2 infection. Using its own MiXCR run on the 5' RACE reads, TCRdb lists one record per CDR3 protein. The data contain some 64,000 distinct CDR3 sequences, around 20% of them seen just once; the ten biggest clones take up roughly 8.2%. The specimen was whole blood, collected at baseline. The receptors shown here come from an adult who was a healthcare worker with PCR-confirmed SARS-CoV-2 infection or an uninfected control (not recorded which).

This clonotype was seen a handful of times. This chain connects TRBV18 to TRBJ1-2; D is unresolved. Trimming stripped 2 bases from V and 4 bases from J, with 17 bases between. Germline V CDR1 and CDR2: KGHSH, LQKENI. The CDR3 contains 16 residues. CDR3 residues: CASSPAKWDGGYGYTF. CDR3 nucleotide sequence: TGTGCCAGCTCACCAGCGAAATGGGATGGAGGCTATGGCTACACCTTC.

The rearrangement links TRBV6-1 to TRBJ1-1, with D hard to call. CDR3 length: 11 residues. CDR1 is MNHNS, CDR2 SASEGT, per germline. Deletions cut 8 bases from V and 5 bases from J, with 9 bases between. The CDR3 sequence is CASVPGTEAFF. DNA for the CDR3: TGTGCCAGCGTCCCTGGGACTGAAGCTTTCTTT.

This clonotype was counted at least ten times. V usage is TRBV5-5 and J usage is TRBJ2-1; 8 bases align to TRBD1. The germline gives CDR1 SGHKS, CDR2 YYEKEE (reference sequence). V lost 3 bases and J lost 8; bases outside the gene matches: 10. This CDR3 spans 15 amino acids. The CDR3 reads CASSSHPGQVDEQFF. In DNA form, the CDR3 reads TGTGCCAGCAGCTCCCACCCGGGACAGGTCGATGAGCAGTTCTTC.

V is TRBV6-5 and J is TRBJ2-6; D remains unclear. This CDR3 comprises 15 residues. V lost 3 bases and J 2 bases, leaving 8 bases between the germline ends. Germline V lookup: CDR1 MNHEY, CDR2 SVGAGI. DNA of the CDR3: TGTGCCAGCAGTTATCTTGGGACTGGGGCCAACGTCCTGACTTTC. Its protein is CASSYLGTGANVLTF.

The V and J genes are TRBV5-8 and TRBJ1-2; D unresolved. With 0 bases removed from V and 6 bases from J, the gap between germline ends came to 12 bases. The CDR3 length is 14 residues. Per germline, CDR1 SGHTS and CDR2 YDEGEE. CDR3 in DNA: TGTGCCAGCAGCTTGGTTTATCGTGGGGATGGCTACACCTTC. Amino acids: CASSLVYRGDGYTF.

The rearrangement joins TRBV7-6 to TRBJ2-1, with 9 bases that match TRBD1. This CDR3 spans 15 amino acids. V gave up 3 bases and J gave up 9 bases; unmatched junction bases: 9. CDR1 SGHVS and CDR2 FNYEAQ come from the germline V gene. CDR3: CASSFSRDRVSEQFF. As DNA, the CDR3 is TGTGCCAGCAGCTTCTCCCGGGACAGGGTCAGTGAGCAGTTCTTC. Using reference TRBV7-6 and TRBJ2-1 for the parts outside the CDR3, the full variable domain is GAGVSQSPRYKVTKRGQDVALRCDPISGHVSLYWYRQALGQGPEFLTYFNYEAQQDKSGLPNDRFSAERPEGSISTLTIQRTEQRDSAMYRCASSFSRDRVSEQFFGPGTRLTVL.

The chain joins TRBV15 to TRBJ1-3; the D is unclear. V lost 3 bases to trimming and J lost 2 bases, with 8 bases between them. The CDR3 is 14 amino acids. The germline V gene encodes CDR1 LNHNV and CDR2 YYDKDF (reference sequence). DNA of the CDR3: TGTGCCACCAGCAGGCACGGGACTGGAAACACCATATATTTT. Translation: CATSRHGTGNTIYF.

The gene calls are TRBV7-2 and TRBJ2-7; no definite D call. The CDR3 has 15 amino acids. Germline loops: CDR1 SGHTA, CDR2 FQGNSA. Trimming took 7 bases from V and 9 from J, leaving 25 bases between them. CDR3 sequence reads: CASTGARVSPEVQYF. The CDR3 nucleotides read TGTGCCAGCACCGGAGCCCGGGTTTCGCCTGAGGTGCAGTACTTC.

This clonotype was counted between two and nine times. The chain's CDR3 is CASNRGQAKETQYF. DNA for the CDR3: TGTGCCAGCAACCGGGGGCAGGCGAAAGAGACCCAGTACTTC. This chain links TRBV7-9 with TRBJ2-5, with D perhaps TRBD1 or TRBD2 (6 bases each). The CDR3 length is 14 residues. V lost 7 bases to trimming and J lost 3 bases, with 15 bases between them. The germline gives CDR1 SEHNR, CDR2 FQNEAQ (reference sequence). Full variable domain (outside the CDR3, taken from reference TRBV7-9 and TRBJ2-5): DTGVSQNPRHKITKRGQNVTFRCDPISEHNRLYWYRQTLGQGPEFLTYFQNEAQLEKSRLLSDRFSAERPKGSFSTLEIQRTEQGDSAMYLCASNRGQAKETQYFGPGTRLLVL.

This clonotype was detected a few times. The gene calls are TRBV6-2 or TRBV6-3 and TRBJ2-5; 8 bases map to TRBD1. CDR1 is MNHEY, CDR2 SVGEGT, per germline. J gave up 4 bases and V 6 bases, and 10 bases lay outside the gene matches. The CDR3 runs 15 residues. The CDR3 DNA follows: TGTGCCAGCAGCCCTCGACAGGGGAGAGGAGAGACCCAGTACTTC. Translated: CASSPRQGRGETQYF.

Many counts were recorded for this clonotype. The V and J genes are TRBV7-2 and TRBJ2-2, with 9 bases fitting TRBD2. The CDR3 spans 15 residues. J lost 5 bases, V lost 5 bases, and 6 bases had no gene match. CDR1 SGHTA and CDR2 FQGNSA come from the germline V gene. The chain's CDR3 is CASSPVAGATGELFF. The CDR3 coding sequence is TGTGCCAGCAGCCCGGTAGCGGGAGCTACCGGGGAGCTGTTTTTT.

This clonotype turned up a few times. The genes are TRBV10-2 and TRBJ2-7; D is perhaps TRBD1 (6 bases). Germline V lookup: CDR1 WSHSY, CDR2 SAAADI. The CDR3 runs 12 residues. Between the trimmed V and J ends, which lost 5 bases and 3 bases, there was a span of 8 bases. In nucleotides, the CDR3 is TGCGCCAGCAGTTGGGGGCTCTACGAGCAGTACTTC. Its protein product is CASSWGLYEQYF.